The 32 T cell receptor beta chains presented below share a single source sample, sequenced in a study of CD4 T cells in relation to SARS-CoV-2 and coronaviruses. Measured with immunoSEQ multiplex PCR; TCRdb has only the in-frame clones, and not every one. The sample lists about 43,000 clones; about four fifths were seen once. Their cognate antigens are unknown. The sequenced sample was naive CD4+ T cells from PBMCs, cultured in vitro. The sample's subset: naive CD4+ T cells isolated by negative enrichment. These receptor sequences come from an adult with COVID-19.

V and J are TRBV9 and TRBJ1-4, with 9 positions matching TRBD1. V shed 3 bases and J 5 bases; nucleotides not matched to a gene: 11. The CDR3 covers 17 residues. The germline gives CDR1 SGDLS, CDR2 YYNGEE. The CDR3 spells CASSARGGDRVNEKLFF. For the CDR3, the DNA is TGTGCCAGCAGCGCCCGCGGGGGGGACAGGGTAAATGAAAAACTGTTTTTT.

The CDR3 is CASSRWLTRYEQYF. The CDR3 nucleotides are TGTGCCAGTAGTCGCTGGCTCACTCGCTACGAGCAGTACTTC. The chain recombines TRBV19 with TRBJ2-7; D unclear. V dropped 5 bases and J dropped 3 bases, with 14 bases sitting between them. This CDR3 comprises 14 residues. CDR1 LNHDA and CDR2 SQIVND come from the germline V gene (reference sequence).

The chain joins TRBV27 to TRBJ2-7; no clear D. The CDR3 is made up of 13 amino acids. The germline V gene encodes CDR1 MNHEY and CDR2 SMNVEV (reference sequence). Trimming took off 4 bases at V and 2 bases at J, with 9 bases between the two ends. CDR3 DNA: TGTGCCAGCAGTTCCCGTCATCCCTACGAGCAGTACTTC. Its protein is CASSSRHPYEQYF.

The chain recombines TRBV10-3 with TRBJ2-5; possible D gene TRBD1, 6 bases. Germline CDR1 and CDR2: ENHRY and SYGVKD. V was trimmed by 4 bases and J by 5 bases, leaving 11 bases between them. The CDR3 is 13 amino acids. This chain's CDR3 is CAISGGQGETQYF. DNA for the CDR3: TGTGCCATCAGTGGGGGTCAGGGGGAGACCCAGTACTTC.

The DNA for the CDR3 is TGTGCCATCAGTGCAGGCAACGGTAATGAAAAACTGTTTTTT. Translation: CAISAGNGNEKLFF. The chain couples TRBV10-3 to TRBJ1-4; D call uncertain. The CDR3 is made up of 14 amino acids. Germline-derived CDR1 and CDR2 are ENHRY and SYGVKD. Trimming took off 4 bases at V and 4 bases at J, with 10 bases between the two ends.

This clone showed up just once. The CDR3 DNA follows: TGTGCCATCAGCCAGGGTATATGGGAGACCCAGTACTTC. Translated, it gives CAISQGIWETQYF. This sequence joins TRBV6-5 and TRBJ2-5; a weak D match, TRBD1 (5 bases). Germline CDR1 reads MNHEY; CDR2 reads SVGAGI. Between the trimmed V and J ends, which lost 10 bases and 5 bases, there was a span of 17 bases. The CDR3 consists of 13 residues.

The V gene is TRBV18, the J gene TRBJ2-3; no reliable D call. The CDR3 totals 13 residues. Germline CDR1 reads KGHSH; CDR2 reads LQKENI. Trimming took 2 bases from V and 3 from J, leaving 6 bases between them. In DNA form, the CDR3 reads TGTGCCAGCTCACCAGGAATTACAGATACGCAGTATTTT. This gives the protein CASSPGITDTQYF.

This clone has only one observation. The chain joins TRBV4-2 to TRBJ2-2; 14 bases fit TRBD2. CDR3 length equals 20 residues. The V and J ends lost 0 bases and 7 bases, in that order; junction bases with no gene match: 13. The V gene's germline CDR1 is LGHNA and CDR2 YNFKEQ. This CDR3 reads CASSQEVGRLAGGLGGELFF. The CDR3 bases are TGTGCCAGCAGCCAAGAAGTCGGCCGACTAGCGGGAGGGTTGGGCGGGGAGCTGTTTTTT.

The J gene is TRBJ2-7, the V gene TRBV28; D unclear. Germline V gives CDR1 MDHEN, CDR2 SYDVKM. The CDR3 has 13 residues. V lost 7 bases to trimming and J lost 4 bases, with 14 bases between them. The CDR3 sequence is CASTRTWDYEQYF. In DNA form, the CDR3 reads TGTGCCAGCACCCGAACTTGGGATTACGAGCAGTACTTC.

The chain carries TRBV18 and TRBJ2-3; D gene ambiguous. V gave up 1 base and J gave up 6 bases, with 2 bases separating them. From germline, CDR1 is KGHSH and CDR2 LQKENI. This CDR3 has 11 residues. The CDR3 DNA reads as TGTGCCAGCTCACCACAGGATACGCAGTATTTT. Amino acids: CASSPQDTQYF.

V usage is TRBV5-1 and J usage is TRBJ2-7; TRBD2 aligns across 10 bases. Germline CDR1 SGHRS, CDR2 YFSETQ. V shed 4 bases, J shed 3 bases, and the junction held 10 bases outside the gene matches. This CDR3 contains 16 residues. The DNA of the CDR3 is TGCGCCAGCAGCCCGGACTTAACTAGCGGGAACTACGAGCAGTACTTC. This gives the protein CASSPDLTSGNYEQYF.

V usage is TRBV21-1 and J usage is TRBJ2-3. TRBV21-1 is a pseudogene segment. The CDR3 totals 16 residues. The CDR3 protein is CASSLNLFDSTDTQYF. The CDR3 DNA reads TGTGCCAGCAGCCTCAATTTGTTTGACAGCACAGATACGCAGTATTTT.

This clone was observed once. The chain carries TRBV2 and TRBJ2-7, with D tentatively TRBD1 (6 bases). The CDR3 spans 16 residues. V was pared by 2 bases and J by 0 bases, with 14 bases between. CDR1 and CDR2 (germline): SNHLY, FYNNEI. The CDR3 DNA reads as TGTGCCAGCAGTGAAAGGCTGGCAGGGGCCTCCTACGAGCAGTACTTC. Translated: CASSERLAGASYEQYF.

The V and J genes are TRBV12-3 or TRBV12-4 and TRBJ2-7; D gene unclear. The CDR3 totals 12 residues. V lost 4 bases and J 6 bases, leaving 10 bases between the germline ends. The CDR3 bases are TGTGCCAGCAGTTACCCTCCTCTCGAGCAGTACTTC. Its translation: CASSYPPLEQYF.

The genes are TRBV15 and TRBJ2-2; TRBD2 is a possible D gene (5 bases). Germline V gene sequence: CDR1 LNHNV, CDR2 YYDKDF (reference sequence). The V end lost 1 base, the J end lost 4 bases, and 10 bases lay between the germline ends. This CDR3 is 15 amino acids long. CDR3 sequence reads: CATSRVSAGTGELFF. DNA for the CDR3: TGTGCCACCAGCAGAGTATCGGCGGGCACCGGGGAGCTGTTTTTT.

The CDR3 DNA is TGTGCCAGCAGCTTAAAACAGGTCCACGGCTACACCTTC. It encodes CASSLKQVHGYTF. The genes are TRBV7-3 and TRBJ1-2; TRBD1 might be the D (5 bases). V lost 1 base and J lost 8, with 11 bases in between. In germline, CDR1 is SGHTA, CDR2 FQGTGA. The CDR3 runs 13 residues.

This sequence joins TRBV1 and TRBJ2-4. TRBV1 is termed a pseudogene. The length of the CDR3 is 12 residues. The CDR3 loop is CTSSQGWNIQYF. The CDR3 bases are TGCACCAGCAGCCAGGGGTGGAACATTCAGTACTTC.

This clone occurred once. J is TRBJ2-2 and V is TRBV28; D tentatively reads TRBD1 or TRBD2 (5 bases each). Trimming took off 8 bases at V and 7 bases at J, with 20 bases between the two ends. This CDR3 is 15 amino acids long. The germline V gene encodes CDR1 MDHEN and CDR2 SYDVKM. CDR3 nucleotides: TGTGCCAGCCTACCCTCGTGGGGGAGTATCGGGGAGCTGTTTTTT. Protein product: CASLPSWGSIGELFF. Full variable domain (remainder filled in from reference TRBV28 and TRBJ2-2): DVKVTQSSRYLVKRTGEKVFLECVQDMDHENMFWYRQDPGLGLRLIYFSYDVKMKEKGDIPEGYSVSREKKERFSLILESASTNQTSMYLCASLPSWGSIGELFFGEGSRLTVL.

CDR3 in amino acids: CASSRRTSGRNTGELFF. CDR3 DNA: TGTGCCAGCAGCCGCCGGACTAGCGGTAGGAACACCGGGGAGCTGTTTTTT. The genes are TRBV3-1 (or the pseudogene TRBV3-2) and TRBJ2-2; TRBD2 matches at 10 bases. This CDR3 spans 17 amino acids. CDR1 LGHDT and CDR2 YNNKEL come from the germline V gene (reference sequence). The junction had 6 bases not matched to a gene; V was cut back by 4 bases and J by 1 base.

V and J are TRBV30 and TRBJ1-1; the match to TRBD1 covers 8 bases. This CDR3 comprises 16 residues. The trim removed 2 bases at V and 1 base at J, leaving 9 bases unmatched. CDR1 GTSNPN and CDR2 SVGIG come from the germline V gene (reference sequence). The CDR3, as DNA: TGTGCCTGGAGTAGAGATAACAGGGGGGCGAACACTGAAGCTTTCTTT. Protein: CAWSRDNRGANTEAFF.

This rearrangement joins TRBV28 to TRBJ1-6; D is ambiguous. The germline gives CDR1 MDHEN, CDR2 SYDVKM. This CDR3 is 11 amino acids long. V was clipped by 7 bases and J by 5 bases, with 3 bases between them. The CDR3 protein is CASTDNSPLHF. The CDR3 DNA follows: TGTGCCAGCACAGATAATTCACCCCTCCACTTT.

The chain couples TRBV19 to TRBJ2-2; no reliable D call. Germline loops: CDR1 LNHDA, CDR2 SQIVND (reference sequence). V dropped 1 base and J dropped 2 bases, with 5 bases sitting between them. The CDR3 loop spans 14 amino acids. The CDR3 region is CASSIGPNTGELFF. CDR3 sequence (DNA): TGTGCCAGTAGTATAGGCCCAAACACCGGGGAGCTGTTTTTT. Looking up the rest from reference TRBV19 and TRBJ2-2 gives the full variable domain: DGGITQSPKYLFRKEGQNVTLSCEQNLNHDAMYWYRQDPGQGLRLIYYSQIVNDFQKGDIAEGYSVSREKKESFPLTVTSAQKNPTAFYLCASSIGPNTGELFFGEGSRLTVL.

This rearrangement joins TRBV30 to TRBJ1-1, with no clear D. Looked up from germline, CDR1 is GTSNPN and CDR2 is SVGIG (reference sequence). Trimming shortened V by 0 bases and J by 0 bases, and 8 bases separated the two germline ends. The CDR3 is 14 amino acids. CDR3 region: CAWSVASLNTEAFF. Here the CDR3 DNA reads TGTGCCTGGAGTGTAGCGTCATTGAACACTGAAGCTTTCTTT.

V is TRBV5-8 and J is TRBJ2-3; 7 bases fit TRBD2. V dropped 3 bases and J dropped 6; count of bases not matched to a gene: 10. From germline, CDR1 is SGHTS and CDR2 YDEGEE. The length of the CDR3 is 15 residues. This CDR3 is CASSSLWTRVDTQYF. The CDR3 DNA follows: TGTGCCAGCAGCTCCCTTTGGACTAGGGTCGATACGCAGTATTTT.

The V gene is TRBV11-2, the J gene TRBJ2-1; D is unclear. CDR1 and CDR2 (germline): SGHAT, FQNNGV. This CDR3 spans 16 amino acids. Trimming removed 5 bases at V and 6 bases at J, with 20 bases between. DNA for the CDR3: TGTGCCAGCAGCCGCGACCTGGACCACGGGCTCAATGAGCAGTTCTTC. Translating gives CASSRDLDHGLNEQFF.

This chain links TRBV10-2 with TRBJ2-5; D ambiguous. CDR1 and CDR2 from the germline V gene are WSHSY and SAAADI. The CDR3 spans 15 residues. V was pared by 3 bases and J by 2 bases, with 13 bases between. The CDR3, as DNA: TGCGCCAGCAGTGACTTGACAAGAAATCAAGAGACCCAGTACTTC. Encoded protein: CASSDLTRNQETQYF.

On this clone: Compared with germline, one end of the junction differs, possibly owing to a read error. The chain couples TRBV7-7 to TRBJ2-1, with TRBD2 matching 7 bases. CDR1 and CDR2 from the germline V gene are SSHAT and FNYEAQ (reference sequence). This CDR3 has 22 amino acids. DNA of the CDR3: TGTGCTAGCAGCTTAGAGCGGGCGTTGGGGCGGGAGTTTCCGTGCTCCTACAATGAGCAGTTCTTC. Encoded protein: CASSLERALGREFPCSYNEQFF.

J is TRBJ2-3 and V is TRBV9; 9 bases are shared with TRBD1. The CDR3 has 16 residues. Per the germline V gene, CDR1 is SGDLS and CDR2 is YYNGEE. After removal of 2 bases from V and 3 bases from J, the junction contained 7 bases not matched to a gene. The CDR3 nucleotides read TGTGCCAGCAGCGTGCCGGACAGGGGAGTTACAGATACGCAGTATTTT. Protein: CASSVPDRGVTDTQYF. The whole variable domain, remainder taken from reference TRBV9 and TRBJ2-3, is DSGVTQTPKHLITATGQRVTLRCSPRSGDLSVYWYQQSLDQGLQFLIQYYNGEERAKGNILERFSAQQFPDLHSELNLSSLELGDSALYFCASSVPDRGVTDTQYFGPGTRLTVL.

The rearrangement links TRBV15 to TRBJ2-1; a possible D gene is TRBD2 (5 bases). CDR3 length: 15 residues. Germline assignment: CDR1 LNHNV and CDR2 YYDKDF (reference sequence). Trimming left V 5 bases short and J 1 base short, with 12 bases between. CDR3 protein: CATSGLGVSYNEQFF. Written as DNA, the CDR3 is TGTGCCACCAGCGGGCTGGGAGTATCCTACAATGAGCAGTTCTTC.

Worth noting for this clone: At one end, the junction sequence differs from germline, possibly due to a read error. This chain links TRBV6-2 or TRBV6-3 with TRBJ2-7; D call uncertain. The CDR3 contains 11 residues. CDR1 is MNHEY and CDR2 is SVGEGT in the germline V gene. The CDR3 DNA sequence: TGTGCCAGCAGTGACTCCTACGAGCAGTACTTC. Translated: CASSDSYEQYF.

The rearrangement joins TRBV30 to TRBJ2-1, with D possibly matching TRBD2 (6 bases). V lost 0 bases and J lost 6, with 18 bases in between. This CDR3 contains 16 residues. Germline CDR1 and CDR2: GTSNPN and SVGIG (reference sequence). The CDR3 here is CAWSVPGLAFRNEQFF. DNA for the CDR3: TGTGCCTGGAGTGTACCGGGGCTAGCGTTTCGCAATGAGCAGTTCTTC.

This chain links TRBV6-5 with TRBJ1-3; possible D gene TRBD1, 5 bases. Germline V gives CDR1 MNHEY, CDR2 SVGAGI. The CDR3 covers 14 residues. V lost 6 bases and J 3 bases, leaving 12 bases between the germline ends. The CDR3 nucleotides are TGTGCCAGCAGGAGATACAGGAGTGGAAACACCATATATTTT. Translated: CASRRYRSGNTIYF.